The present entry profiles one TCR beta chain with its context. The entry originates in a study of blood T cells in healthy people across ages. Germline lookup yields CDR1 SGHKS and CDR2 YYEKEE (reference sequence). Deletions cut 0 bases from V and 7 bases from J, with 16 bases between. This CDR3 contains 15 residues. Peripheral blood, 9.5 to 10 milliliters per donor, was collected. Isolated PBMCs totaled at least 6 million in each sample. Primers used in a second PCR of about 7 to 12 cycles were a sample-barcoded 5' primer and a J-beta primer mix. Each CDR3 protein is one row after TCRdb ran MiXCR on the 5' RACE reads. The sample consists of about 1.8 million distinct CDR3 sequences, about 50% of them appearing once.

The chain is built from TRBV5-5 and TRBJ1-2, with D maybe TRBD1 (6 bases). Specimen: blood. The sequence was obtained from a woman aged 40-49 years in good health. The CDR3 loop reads CASSLEPQGRIGYTF. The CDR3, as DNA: TGTGCCAGCAGCTTGGAACCCCAGGGGAGGATTGGCTACACCTTC.